This T cell receptor (beta chain) was recorded in a study of blood T cells in healthy people across ages. General study findings and limits: Underestimates were what the diversity estimates from one million T cells were considered to be. Roughly linear declines in TCR beta diversity per million T cells occurred with age. TCR beta diversity tracked closely with naive T cell percentage.

Germline V gene data show CDR1 as SGHTA and CDR2 as FQGTGA. V lost 1 base, J lost 1 base, and 8 bases lay in between. The CDR3 contains 16 residues. Russia was home to the donors, healthy Caucasian individuals aged about 6 to 90. With regard to this clonotype: Its antigen is currently unknown.

The second PCR ran about 6 to 11 cycles with a sample-barcoded 5' primer and J-beta primers. One entry per CDR3 protein results from TCRdb running MiXCR on the 5' RACE reads. The data contain about 900,000 distinct CDR3 sequences, approximately 67% of them singletons. The receptor was derived from a man aged 25-45 years in good health. The J gene is TRBJ2-6, the V gene TRBV7-3; D ambiguous. The sequenced sample consisted of blood. CDR3 loop: CASSLSTGSGANVLTF. CDR3 DNA: TGTGCCAGCAGCTTAAGTACCGGATCTGGGGCCAACGTCCTGACTTTC.